The 21 T cell receptor beta chains reported below all come from one sample, sequenced in a study of blood T cell repertoires in COVID-19. The protocol was immunoSEQ multiplex PCR, while the TCRdb copy is restricted to in-frame clones and leaves out a portion. The data contain 95,000 to 150,000 clones, 70% to 85% of them seen just once; the ten biggest clones take up 4% to 5.5%. The source material was peripheral blood. Every receptor here comes from a woman in her 70s with acute or convalescent COVID-19.

The rearrangement joins TRBV24-1 to TRBJ1-2; 9 bases map to TRBD1. The CDR3 extends over 15 amino acids. The J segment lost 2 bases and the V segment lost 5 bases, leaving 5 bases of the junction unmatched. CDR1 KGHDR and CDR2 SFDVKD come from the germline V gene. DNA of the CDR3: TGTGCCACCAGTGCTACAGGGGGCGGCAACTATGGCTACACCTTC. As protein: CATSATGGGNYGYTF.

The gene calls are TRBV7-2 and TRBJ1-5; no clear D. This CDR3 contains 15 residues. V was cut by 5 bases and J by 0 bases, with 11 bases left in between. CDR1 is SGHTA, CDR2 FQGNSA, per germline. The CDR3 region has the DNA TGTGCCAGCAGCCCCGACCCGGGTAGCAATCAGCCCCAGCATTTT. Protein product: CASSPDPGSNQPQHF. Based on the CDR3 plus reference TRBV7-2 and TRBJ1-5, the full variable domain is GAGVSQSPSNKVTEKGKDVELRCDPISGHTALYWYRQSLGQGLEFLIYFQGNSAPDKSGLPSDRFSAERTGGSVSTLTIQRTQQEDSAVYLCASSPDPGSNQPQHFGDGTRLSIL.

V usage is TRBV19 and J usage is TRBJ1-5, with D possibly TRBD1 on 5 matching bases. V was shortened by 6 bases and J by 0 bases, with 12 bases between the two germline ends. The CDR3 has 15 residues. Germline CDR1 reads LNHDA; CDR2 reads SQIVND (reference sequence). In DNA form, the CDR3 reads TGTGCCAGTAGGACAGACGTCAATAGCAATCAGCCCCAGCATTTT. Translation: CASRTDVNSNQPQHF.

This chain joins TRBV6-5 and TRBJ2-7; D perhaps matches TRBD2 (5 bases). This CDR3 region has 12 residues. Trimming pared 7 bases from V and 4 bases from J, leaving 11 bases between. The germline gives CDR1 MNHEY, CDR2 SVGAGI. The CDR3 is CASNPGEYEQYV. The CDR3 nucleotides read TGTGCCAGCAACCCCGGGGAGTACGAGCAGTACGTC.

The chain has TRBV25-1 and TRBJ1-2; TRBD1 is a possible D gene (6 bases). The CDR3 is made up of 12 amino acids. The ends were cut back, 4 bases at V and 8 bases at J, with 11 bases in the middle. Germline V gene lookup returns CDR1 MGHDK and CDR2 SYGVNS. The CDR3 protein is CASSAGAWGYTF. CDR3 coding DNA: TGTGCCAGCAGTGCAGGGGCTTGGGGCTACACCTTC.

This clone was counted between two and nine times. The CDR3 DNA follows: TGTGCCAGCAGTTACAGGGCTTCTAATGAAAAACTGTTTTTT. Translating it yields CASSYRASNEKLFF. The rearrangement links TRBV2 to TRBJ1-4; possibly TRBD1 for D (6 bases). The CDR3 loop spans 14 amino acids. V lost 5 bases and J lost 3, with 10 bases in between. Germline CDR1 reads SNHLY; CDR2 reads FYNNEI.

The CDR3 is CASSQKFRGASGGGYTF. The CDR3 bases are TGTGCCAGCAGCCAAAAGTTTAGGGGCGCCTCGGGGGGTGGCTACACCTTC. The rearrangement uses TRBV7-2 and TRBJ1-2; TRBD1 is a possible D gene (5 bases). This CDR3 is 17 amino acids long. The ends were cut back, 5 bases at V and 7 bases at J, with 26 bases in the middle. CDR1 and CDR2 (germline): SGHTA, FQGNSA.

This rearrangement joins TRBV3-1 (or the pseudogene TRBV3-2) to TRBJ2-3; 8 bases map to TRBD2. Germline CDR1 is LGHDT and CDR2 is YNNKEL (reference sequence). The CDR3 is 16 residues long. The junction had 4 bases not matched to a gene; V was cut back by 1 base and J by 1 base. The CDR3 coding sequence is TGTGCCAGCAGCCAAGGAGCGGGGGTCCGCACAGATACGCAGTATTTT. Protein: CASSQGAGVRTDTQYF.

The chain employs TRBV19 and TRBJ1-2; 8 bases match TRBD1. After removal of 7 bases from V and 3 bases from J, the junction contained 10 bases not matched to a gene. Germline CDR1 and CDR2: LNHDA and SQIVND (reference sequence). This CDR3 contains 15 residues. The CDR3 DNA is TGTGCCAGTATCCCGGACAGGGCGACCCACTATGGCTACACCTTC. This translates into CASIPDRATHYGYTF.

V is TRBV29-1 and J is TRBJ1-1, with D possibly TRBD1 on 5 matching bases. The CDR3 is 14 residues long. CDR1 is SQVTM and CDR2 is ANQGSEA in the germline V gene. V was trimmed by 7 bases and J by 3 bases, leaving 18 bases between them. As DNA, the CDR3 is TGCAGCGGCCGTTCCAATACGGGGGACACTGAAGCTTTCTTT. Translating it yields CSGRSNTGDTEAFF.

The chain has TRBV11-2 and TRBJ1-2; D uncertain. Between the trimmed V and J ends, which lost 3 bases and 5 bases, there was a span of 10 bases. Germline CDR1 and CDR2: SGHAT and FQNNGV. The CDR3 totals 13 residues. CDR3 DNA sequence: TGTGCCAGCAGCTTTTCCCAAATTTATGGCTACACCTTC. Translated, it gives CASSFSQIYGYTF.

This clone has only a few counts. The chain recombines TRBV5-1 with TRBJ1-1; 8 nucleotides line up with TRBD1. Looked up from germline, CDR1 is SGHRS and CDR2 is YFSETQ. The trim removed 4 bases at V and 0 bases at J, leaving 8 bases unmatched. This CDR3 is built from 16 residues. The CDR3 is CASSPLAGGLNTEAFF. The CDR3 DNA sequence: TGCGCCAGCAGCCCGTTGGCAGGGGGCCTGAACACTGAAGCTTTCTTT.

V is TRBV6-2 or TRBV6-3 and J is TRBJ2-1; 7 nucleotides line up with TRBD2. V shed 5 bases and J 7 bases; nucleotides not matched to a gene: 11. Germline CDR1 and CDR2: MNHEY and SVGEGT. This CDR3 is 15 amino acids long. DNA for the CDR3: TGTGCCAGCAGTCGATTAGCGGGCGGTCGAAATGAGCAGTTCTTC. Protein sequence: CASSRLAGGRNEQFF.

This clone was counted a few times. The chain employs TRBV6-6 and TRBJ2-7; 8 bases line up with TRBD1. Per the germline V gene, CDR1 is MNHNY and CDR2 is SVGAGI (reference sequence). This CDR3 is built from 13 residues. With V trimmed by 4 bases and J by 3 bases, 2 bases remained unmatched. In nucleotides, the CDR3 is TGTGCCAGCAGTTCGACAGGGGACTACGAGCAGTACTTC. Translation gives CASSSTGDYEQYF.

This clone was seen only a few times. The chain employs TRBV11-2 and TRBJ1-4; D possibly corresponds to TRBD1 (5 bases). Trimming took off 5 bases at V and 3 bases at J, with 13 bases between the two ends. The CDR3 sequence is 15 residues long. Germline V gene lookup returns CDR1 SGHAT and CDR2 FQNNGV. CDR3 coding DNA: TGTGCCAGCAGCAAAGTCAGGGCTTCTAATGAAAAACTGTTTTTT. Translation gives CASSKVRASNEKLFF.

DNA of the CDR3: TGTGCCAGTAGTATTAGGACAGGGAAAGAGACCCAGTACTTC. It encodes CASSIRTGKETQYF. The V call is TRBV19, the J call TRBJ2-5; 8 bases are a match to TRBD1. The length of the CDR3 is 14 residues. The germline gives CDR1 LNHDA, CDR2 SQIVND (reference sequence). The trim removed 3 bases at V and 3 bases at J, leaving 3 bases unmatched.

This clone was counted between two and nine times. V usage is TRBV9 and J usage is TRBJ1-2, with D possibly matching TRBD1 (5 bases). The length of the CDR3 is 15 residues. The V end was cut by 0 bases, the J end by 8 bases, with 17 bases between. The germline V gene has CDR1 SGDLS and CDR2 YYNGEE. CDR3 region: CASSVEPGLAGGYTF. As DNA, the CDR3 is TGTGCCAGCAGCGTAGAACCAGGGCTGGCGGGGGGCTACACCTTC.

V usage is TRBV10-2 and J usage is TRBJ1-6; no definite D call. This CDR3 is built from 13 residues. Trimming removed 4 bases at V and 6 bases at J, with 7 bases between. The germline V gene encodes CDR1 WSHSY and CDR2 SAAADI. This chain's CDR3 is CASSAGFNSPLHF. Written as DNA, the CDR3 is TGCGCCAGCAGTGCCGGGTTTAATTCACCCCTCCACTTT.

The rearrangement joins TRBV6-2 or TRBV6-3 to TRBJ1-2; D call uncertain. Trimming left V 2 bases short and J 4 bases short, with 8 bases between. This CDR3 region has 13 residues. Germline V CDR1 and CDR2: MNHEY, SVGEGT. This chain's CDR3 is CASSYAGVYGYTF. The CDR3 coding sequence is TGTGCCAGCAGTTACGCGGGAGTCTATGGCTACACCTTC.

The chain couples TRBV5-1 to TRBJ1-1; D is unclear. CDR1 and CDR2 (germline): SGHRS, YFSETQ. The CDR3 is made up of 11 amino acids. The germline V and J ends were trimmed by 7 bases and 3 bases, with 7 bases remaining between them. In nucleotides, the CDR3 is TGCGCCAGCTCCTCGGACACTGAAGCTTTCTTT. This sequence encodes CASSSDTEAFF.

This clone is a singleton in its sample. The V and J genes are TRBV6-2 or TRBV6-3 and TRBJ2-5; 12 nucleotides match TRBD1. Germline values: CDR1 MNHEY, CDR2 SVGEGT. V lost 0 bases and J lost 5; bases outside the gene matches: 13. The CDR3 covers 19 residues. CDR3 sequence (DNA): TGTGCCAGCAGTTACTCGATACCCCACGGGACAGGGGGCTTGGAGACCCAGTACTTC. Its protein product is CASSYSIPHGTGGLETQYF.